In this sample, the clone carrying this T cell receptor (beta chain) turned up a few times. Its antigen is currently unknown. The treatment is: oral pan-JAK inhibitor, 5-10 mg twice daily. Punch biopsies of lesional scalp, plus peripheral blood, were taken from alopecia areata patients. This entry comes from a study of CD8+ T cells in alopecia areata. Study-wide background: Patients in the treated group were given tofacitinib by mouth, 5 to 10 mg twice a day.

Extracted RNA was reverse transcribed into cDNA, the sequencing template. Clones were read by immunoSEQ multiplex PCR, and TCRdb kept only the in-frame ones, dropping some. This sample has about 120,000 clones, with 60% to 65% found just once. Whole-study results and caveats: TCR sharing was clearer in mice than between patients, perhaps partly owing to patient HLA diversity.

The germline V gene encodes CDR1 MNHNY and CDR2 SVGAGI (reference sequence). The CDR3 contains 15 residues. Trimming shortened V by 2 bases and J by 0 bases, and 8 bases separated the two germline ends. The genes are TRBV6-6 and TRBJ1-3; a weak D match, TRBD1 (5 bases). This TCR came from a human donor with alopecia areata. The starting material was CD4+ T cells sorted from blood, obtained at week 4, from a patient treated with tofacitinib. CDR3 amino acids: CASSYDSPSGNTIYF. Here the CDR3 DNA reads TGTGCCAGCAGTTACGACAGTCCCTCTGGAAACACCATATATTTT.